The clone carrying this T cell receptor (beta chain) appeared many times. After removal of 5 bases from V and 7 bases from J, the junction contained 6 bases not matched to a gene. CDR3 length: 14 residues. The data are from a study of T cells in Graves' hyperthyroidism and ophthalmopathy. Amplified regions were TCR beta CDR3 sequences from RNA transcripts. The HTBI set primed first-round TCR CDR3 RT-PCR. TCRdb analysed the multiplex PCR reads with MiXCR anew, one entry per CDR3 protein. The data hold around 700,000 distinct CDR3 sequences, with roughly 32% observed a single time. The source material was blood. The J gene is TRBJ1-5, the V gene TRBV12-3 or TRBV12-4; 9 bases fit TRBD1. This clonotype was sampled from a woman in her thirties or forties with Graves' hyperthyroidism. The CDR3, as DNA: TGTGCCAGCAGTCGGGACAGGGACGAGCAGCCCCAGCATTTT. Encoded protein: CASSRDRDEQPQHF.